Listed below are T cell receptor beta chains from one sample, sequenced in a study of OX40 agonist ivuxolimab in advanced cancers. The repertoire was sequenced with immunoSEQ multiplex PCR; TCRdb's copy has only in-frame clones and lacks some. The sample holds just over 70,000 clones, less than 90% seen once. Source: CD4+ or CD8+ T cells sorted from blood, taken in a trial of the OX40 agonist ivuxolimab. All receptors come from an adult with an advanced solid tumor such as melanoma, head and neck, liver or kidney cancer. CDR3s include the opening cysteine and the closing phenylalanine or tryptophan. The D gene is left open where the match is weak. Clone size is not always given. Where it is, it says once, few, many or a class for expanded clones.

cdr3_aa: CASSPYNIPYNEQFF; cdr3_nt: TGCGCCAGCAGCCCATATAACATCCCCTACAATGAGCAGTTCTTC; d_call: .; j_call: TRBJ2-1; v_call: TRBV5-1; clone_size: few
cdr3_aa: CASSLGPGISTDTQYF; cdr3_nt: TGTGCCAGCAGCTTAGGTCCTGGTATAAGCACAGATACGCAGTATTTT; d_call: .; j_call: TRBJ2-3; v_call: TRBV7-2; clone_size: once
cdr3_aa: CASRSLRDSPNEQFF; cdr3_nt: TGTGCCAGCAGGTCTTTGCGGGACAGCCCCAATGAGCAGTTCTTC; d_call: .; j_call: TRBJ2-1; v_call: TRBV7-9; clone_size: once
cdr3_aa: CASSQVTGRRSDTQYF; cdr3_nt: TGCGCCAGCAGCCAGGTTACAGGGAGACGGTCGGATACGCAGTATTTT; d_call: .; j_call: TRBJ2-3; v_call: TRBV4-1; clone_size: .
cdr3_aa: CASSLGSETGISFF; cdr3_nt: TGTGCCAGCAGCCTAGGAAGTGAAACAGGGATTTCGTTCTTC; d_call: .; j_call: TRBJ2-1; v_call: TRBV7-3; clone_size: .
cdr3_aa: CASSPNGRSNTEAFF; cdr3_nt: TGTGCCAGCTCACCGAACGGGCGTTCGAACACTGAAGCTTTCTTT; d_call: .; j_call: TRBJ1-1; v_call: TRBV18; clone_size: few
cdr3_aa: CASSLQGAGNTEAFF; cdr3_nt: TGTGCCAGCAGCTTACAGGGTGCGGGGAACACTGAAGCTTTCTTT; d_call: .; j_call: TRBJ1-1; v_call: TRBV7-3; clone_size: once
cdr3_aa: CASSTGSQETQYF; cdr3_nt: TGTGCCAGCAGCACGGGATCCCAAGAGACCCAGTACTTC; d_call: .; j_call: TRBJ2-5; v_call: TRBV9; clone_size: .
cdr3_aa: CASSPRGPNTGELFF; cdr3_nt: TGCGCCAGCAGCCCCCGGGGTCCGAACACCGGGGAGCTGTTTTTT; d_call: .; j_call: TRBJ2-2; v_call: TRBV4-3; clone_size: .
cdr3_aa: CASRILGGRNYEQYF; cdr3_nt: TGTGCCAGCAGAATTCTAGGTGGGAGAAACTACGAGCAGTACTTC; d_call: .; j_call: TRBJ2-7; v_call: TRBV6-5; clone_size: .
cdr3_aa: CASSQDLVGEAGETQYF; cdr3_nt: TGTGCCAGCAGCCAAGATTTAGTCGGGGAAGCCGGGGAGACCCAGTACTTC; d_call: .; j_call: TRBJ2-5; v_call: TRBV4-2; clone_size: .
cdr3_aa: CASSPGNSGNTIYF; cdr3_nt: TGTGCCAGCTCACCTGGGAACTCTGGAAACACCATATATTTT; d_call: .; j_call: TRBJ1-3; v_call: TRBV18; clone_size: few
cdr3_aa: CASSLTGTLNTIYF; cdr3_nt: TGCGCCAGCAGCTTGACAGGGACCCTTAACACCATATATTTT; d_call: .; j_call: TRBJ1-3; v_call: TRBV5-1; clone_size: .
cdr3_aa: CASSPIGRYGRNYEQYF; cdr3_nt: TGTGCCAGCAGCCCGATTGGGAGATATGGCCGGAACTACGAGCAGTACTTC; d_call: .; j_call: TRBJ2-7; v_call: TRBV27; clone_size: few
cdr3_aa: CASRYRDLSPLHF; cdr3_nt: TGTGCCAGCAGGTACAGGGACTTGTCACCCCTCCACTTT; d_call: .; j_call: TRBJ1-6; v_call: TRBV4-2; clone_size: few
cdr3_aa: CATLPVSSNTEAFF; cdr3_nt: TGTGCCACCCTCCCGGTCTCATCGAACACTGAAGCTTTCTTT; d_call: .; j_call: TRBJ1-1; v_call: TRBV6-1; clone_size: few
cdr3_aa: CASTPGGVNEKLFF; cdr3_nt: TGCGCCAGCACCCCAGGGGGCGTTAATGAAAAACTGTTTTTT; d_call: TRBD1; j_call: TRBJ1-4; v_call: TRBV5-1; clone_size: few
cdr3_aa: CASSQDRTGGETQYF; cdr3_nt: TGTGCCAGCAGCCAAGATAGGACAGGGGGCGAGACCCAGTACTTC; d_call: TRBD1; j_call: TRBJ2-5; v_call: TRBV14; clone_size: .
cdr3_aa: CASSLSGTLYEQYF; cdr3_nt: TGTGCCAGCAGCCTCTCCGGGACCCTCTACGAGCAGTACTTC; d_call: .; j_call: TRBJ2-7; v_call: TRBV11-2; clone_size: .
cdr3_aa: CASSGQGDLGEKLFF; cdr3_nt: TGTGCCAGCAGTGGACAGGGGGACCTGGGGGAAAAACTGTTTTTT; d_call: TRBD1; j_call: TRBJ1-4; v_call: TRBV2; clone_size: .
cdr3_aa: CASSFPVVGRNEQFF; cdr3_nt: TGCGCCAGCAGCTTCCCCGTAGTGGGACGCAATGAGCAGTTCTTC; d_call: .; j_call: TRBJ2-1; v_call: TRBV5-1; clone_size: .
cdr3_aa: CASSLESYGYTF; cdr3_nt: TGCGCCAGCAGCTTGGAGTCCTATGGCTACACCTTC; d_call: .; j_call: TRBJ1-2; v_call: TRBV5-1; clone_size: .
cdr3_aa: CASSSRGDSPLHF; cdr3_nt: TGTGCCAGCAGCTCCAGGGGGGACTCACCCCTCCACTTT; d_call: TRBD1; j_call: TRBJ1-6; v_call: TRBV7-9; clone_size: once
cdr3_aa: CASHVWGDTQYF; cdr3_nt: TGTGCCAGCCATGTTTGGGGAGATACGCAGTATTTT; d_call: .; j_call: TRBJ2-3; v_call: TRBV2; clone_size: .
cdr3_aa: CASSLGRSSGRNSQFF; cdr3_nt: TGTGCCAGCAGCTTGGGTAGATCTAGCGGGAGGAATAGCCAGTTCTTC; d_call: TRBD2; j_call: TRBJ2-1; v_call: TRBV5-4; clone_size: .
cdr3_aa: CASSQDAGKSYGYTF; cdr3_nt: TGCGCCAGCAGCCAAGATGCAGGGAAATCCTATGGCTACACCTTC; d_call: .; j_call: TRBJ1-2; v_call: TRBV4-3; clone_size: .
cdr3_aa: CASSSAGSYEQYF; cdr3_nt: TGTGCCAGCAGCTCAGCGGGAAGCTACGAGCAGTACTTC; d_call: TRBD2; j_call: TRBJ2-7; v_call: TRBV7-9; clone_size: once
cdr3_aa: CASSWRLNTEAFF; cdr3_nt: TGTGCCAGCAGTTGGAGGTTGAACACTGAAGCTTTCTTT; d_call: .; j_call: TRBJ1-1; v_call: TRBV6-5; clone_size: .
cdr3_aa: CASSPTVGDRGGYF; cdr3_nt: TGTGCCAGCAGCCCAACTGTGGGGGACAGGGGTGGTTACTTC; d_call: TRBD1; j_call: TRBJ2-4; v_call: TRBV7-2; clone_size: .
cdr3_aa: CAWDGQFSSYEQYF; cdr3_nt: TGTGCCTGGGATGGACAGTTTTCCTCCTACGAGCAGTACTTC; d_call: .; j_call: TRBJ2-7; v_call: TRBV30; clone_size: .
cdr3_aa: CAWIRSASPGEQFF; cdr3_nt: TGTGCCTGGATCCGAAGCGCCTCGCCGGGTGAGCAGTTCTTC; d_call: .; j_call: TRBJ2-1; v_call: TRBV30; clone_size: .
cdr3_aa: CASLYSGATYEQYF; cdr3_nt: TGTGCCAGCCTATACAGTGGGGCAACCTACGAGCAGTACTTC; d_call: .; j_call: TRBJ2-7; v_call: TRBV2; clone_size: .
cdr3_aa: CASSLLQDPKAFF; cdr3_nt: TGTGCCAGCAGCTTATTACAAGACCCGAAAGCTTTCTTT; d_call: .; j_call: TRBJ1-1; v_call: TRBV7-9; clone_size: .
cdr3_aa: CATSRSQGAGNTIYF; cdr3_nt: TGTGCCACCAGCAGATCACAGGGGGCAGGAAACACCATATATTTT; d_call: TRBD1; j_call: TRBJ1-3; v_call: TRBV15; clone_size: .
cdr3_aa: CASSPQDSSYEQYF; cdr3_nt: TGTGCCAGCTCACCACAAGACAGCTCCTACGAGCAGTACTTC; d_call: .; j_call: TRBJ2-7; v_call: TRBV18; clone_size: .
cdr3_aa: CASSYSIWGDTEAFF; cdr3_nt: TGTGCCAGCAGTTACTCGATTTGGGGGGACACTGAAGCTTTCTTT; d_call: .; j_call: TRBJ1-1; v_call: TRBV6-5; clone_size: .
cdr3_aa: CASSYGERQPQHF; cdr3_nt: TGTGCCAGCAGTTATGGGGAGCGGCAGCCCCAGCATTTT; d_call: .; j_call: TRBJ1-5; v_call: TRBV6-1; clone_size: .
cdr3_aa: CASSDRGDYGYTF; cdr3_nt: TGTGCCAGCAGTGACAGGGGGGACTATGGCTACACCTTC; d_call: TRBD1; j_call: TRBJ1-2; v_call: TRBV6-1; clone_size: .
cdr3_aa: CASSLWRGPQETQYF; cdr3_nt: TGCGCCAGCAGCCTATGGCGGGGCCCCCAAGAGACCCAGTACTTC; d_call: .; j_call: TRBJ2-5; v_call: TRBV5-1; clone_size: once
cdr3_aa: CASSRGRGWTDTQYF; cdr3_nt: TGTGCCAGCAGTAGGGGGAGGGGGTGGACAGATACGCAGTATTTT; d_call: .; j_call: TRBJ2-3; v_call: TRBV7-2; clone_size: .
cdr3_aa: CASRRGLPPNQPQHF; cdr3_nt: TGTGCAAGTCGACGAGGCCTCCCCCCTAATCAGCCCCAGCATTTT; d_call: .; j_call: TRBJ1-5; v_call: TRBV12-2; clone_size: .
cdr3_aa: CASSLDQNIQYF; cdr3_nt: TGTGCCAGCAGCTTGGACCAAAACATTCAGTACTTC; d_call: .; j_call: TRBJ2-4; v_call: TRBV5-4; clone_size: .
cdr3_aa: CAISERAGEYGYTF; cdr3_nt: TGTGCCATCAGTGAGCGGGCAGGGGAGTATGGCTACACCTTC; d_call: .; j_call: TRBJ1-2; v_call: TRBV10-3; clone_size: .
cdr3_aa: CAWSVNVNTEAFF; cdr3_nt: TGTGCCTGGAGTGTAAACGTGAACACTGAAGCTTTCTTT; d_call: .; j_call: TRBJ1-1; v_call: TRBV30; clone_size: .
cdr3_aa: CASSPMGTGELEKLFF; cdr3_nt: TGTGCCAGCAGTCCTATGGGGACAGGAGAACTTGAAAAACTGTTTTTT; d_call: TRBD1; j_call: TRBJ1-4; v_call: TRBV28; clone_size: .
cdr3_aa: CASSTDLAGEINTGELFF; cdr3_nt: TGTGCCAGCAGCACCGATCTAGCGGGGGAGATAAACACCGGGGAGCTGTTTTTT; d_call: TRBD2; j_call: TRBJ2-2; v_call: TRBV4-2; clone_size: .
cdr3_aa: CASSTPRSSSYNEQFF; cdr3_nt: TGCGCCAGCAGCACACCTCGATCCTCATCCTACAATGAGCAGTTCTTC; d_call: .; j_call: TRBJ2-1; v_call: TRBV5-1; clone_size: .
cdr3_aa: CASSLSLSNQPQHF; cdr3_nt: TGTGCCAGCAGTTTGAGCTTGAGCAATCAGCCCCAGCATTTT; d_call: .; j_call: TRBJ1-5; v_call: TRBV28; clone_size: .
cdr3_aa: CASSPEVGSYEQYF; cdr3_nt: TGTGCCAGCAGCCCCGAGGTTGGCTCCTACGAGCAGTACTTC; d_call: .; j_call: TRBJ2-7; v_call: TRBV7-9; clone_size: .